The clone carrying this T cell receptor beta chain was recorded at least ten times. This specimen belongs to a study of T cells in Graves' hyperthyroidism and ophthalmopathy. Across the study: Blood was drawn when the patient was first diagnosed and still untreated.

In germline, CDR1 is MNHEY, CDR2 SVGEGT. The CDR3 totals 14 residues. Trimming took 0 bases from V and 2 from J, leaving 7 bases between them. Hyperthyroidism had been newly diagnosed in patients aged 18 to 65, and its duration was under 2 months. Amplified TCR beta CDR3 regions came from RNA transcripts. Using the HTBI primer set, a first-round RT-PCR was run on the TCR CDR3. TCRdb re-called the multiplex PCR reads with MiXCR, one entry per CDR3 protein. The sample holds about 400,000 distinct CDR3 sequences, roughly 15% seen once. The V call is TRBV6-2 or TRBV6-3, the J call TRBJ2-5, with no clear D. Sequencing was performed on blood. The clonotype was recovered from a woman between 18 and 29 years old with Graves' hyperthyroidism. CDR3 in amino acids: CASSYSQPQETQYF. CDR3 DNA: TGTGCCAGCAGTTACTCCCAGCCTCAAGAGACCCAGTACTTC.